Listed here is a single T cell receptor (beta chain). The CDR3 has 15 residues. Trimming shortened V by 2 bases and J by 3 bases, and 12 bases separated the two germline ends. The germline V gene encodes CDR1 SGHDT and CDR2 YYEEEE. This sample stems from a study of shared clonotypes between healthy human individuals. Every donor, a Caucasian adult, lived in Nashville, Tennessee. Sequencing used immunoSEQ multiplex PCR; TCRdb keeps in-frame clones, though not all of them. The repertoire includes roughly 480,000 clones, 70% to 85% of them detected once, and about an eighth sits in the top ten. V is TRBV5-6 and J is TRBJ1-3; possible D gene TRBD1, 5 bases. This sequence was found in a woman aged 40 to 50 in good health. Some clones in this sample may be carry-over from other donors' samples. Input material: PBMCs. The DNA for the CDR3 is TGTGCCAGCAGCTTACCGGGACTTAATGGAAACACCATATATTTT. This gives the protein CASSLPGLNGNTIYF.